This T cell receptor beta chain derives from a study of T-cell memory formation after mild COVID-19. Concerning this clonotype itself: The antigen is undetermined.

The V gene's germline CDR1 is GTSNPN and CDR2 SVGIG (reference sequence). Trimming removed 2 bases from V and 4 bases from J, with 11 bases in between. The CDR3 spans 13 residues. TCRdb itself ran the 5' RACE reads through MiXCR, one entry per CDR3 protein. The sample consists of roughly 450,000 distinct CDR3 sequences, about 20% of them appearing once. Study conclusions and caveats: Clones contracting across day 15 to 85 had a balanced CD4/CD8 profile; later expanding clones leaned CD4+.

This sequence originates from an adult woman who had mild COVID-19 (a few samples of this study predate the infection). Cell type and time point are not known. The chain recombines TRBV30 with TRBJ2-5; tentatively, D is TRBD1 or TRBD2 (7 bases each). Sequencing was performed on PBMCs or a T cell subset sorted from them (not recorded which). The CDR3 DNA reads TGTGCCTGGAGTCCCAGGGGGGGAGAGACCCAGTACTTC. The encoded protein is CAWSPRGGETQYF.